The sequence of this T cell receptor (beta chain) was determined in a study of blood T cells in healthy people across ages. Regarding the study as a whole: Unknown donor CMV status possibly confounded expanded clonotype changes.

This clonotype has only a few counts. The antigen is undetermined. CDR1 and CDR2 from the germline V gene are SGHVS and FNYEAQ. The CDR3 has 17 amino acids. V dropped 2 bases and J dropped 3; count of bases not matched to a gene: 9. Combining a sample-barcoded 5' primer with a J-beta primer mix, a second PCR ran for about 6 to 12 cycles. TCRdb called the 5' RACE reads again in MiXCR, with one record for every CDR3 protein. The sample carries roughly 500,000 distinct CDR3 sequences, approximately 30% recorded once. The V call is TRBV7-6, the J call TRBJ1-4; 7 bases fit TRBD1. This clonotype originated in a woman in her seventies in good health. The material sequenced was blood. CDR3 nucleotide sequence: TGTGCCAGCAGCTTAAGAGGGGGCGCCGGCTCTAATGAAAAACTGTTTTTT. Its translation: CASSLRGGAGSNEKLFF.